The sequence of this T cell receptor beta chain was determined in a study of blood T cell repertoires in COVID-19. Study-level information: PBMCs, B-cell-depleted T cells, or T cells were the source of the cDNA or gDNA that made up the material.

The ends were cut back, 5 bases at V and 4 bases at J, with 8 bases in the middle. CDR3 length: 11 residues. In germline, CDR1 is GTSNPN, CDR2 SVGIG (reference sequence). Profiling relied on immunoSEQ multiplex PCR, and the TCRdb table lists in-frame clones only, not all of them. The data show under 300,000 clones, with roughly 89% seen just once and about 4.5% held by the top ten. This clone has a single count. Sequenced material: peripheral blood. This receptor was obtained from a middle-aged woman who had recovered from COVID-19. The chain recombines TRBV30 with TRBJ1-1, with D perhaps matching TRBD1 (6 bases). Here the CDR3 DNA reads TGTGCCTGGGCAGGGGCCACTGAAGCTTTCTTT. This sequence encodes CAWAGATEAFF.